This T cell receptor beta chain was observed in a study of early T cells in non-severe SARS-CoV-2 infection. Across the whole study: Chains from this unsorted whole-blood bulk RNA could not be paired.

Attachment of unique molecular identifiers was made to individual cDNA molecules. MiXCR, applied by TCRdb to the 5' RACE reads, yields one record per CDR3 protein. Of about 50,000 distinct CDR3 sequences in the sample, roughly 10% were seen once. Many counts were recorded for this clonotype. The CDR3 runs to 17 residues. Germline trimming cut 5 bases from V and 1 base from J; bases unmatched to any gene: 7. Germline V CDR1 and CDR2: LNHDA, SQIVND (reference sequence). V gene TRBV19 combines with J gene TRBJ2-2, with 10 positions matching TRBD2. Material for sequencing was whole blood. The TCR comes from an adult who was a healthcare worker with PCR-confirmed SARS-CoV-2 infection or an uninfected control (not recorded which). CDR3 in amino acids: CASSLRASGRNTGELFF. The DNA of the CDR3 is TGTGCCAGTAGTCTCCGGGCTAGCGGGAGGAACACCGGGGAGCTGTTTTTT.